A single sample gave rise to the 10 T cell receptor beta chains below, sequenced in a study of breast tumors, draining lymph nodes, adjacent tissues. Via MiXCR, TCRdb re-called the multiplex PCR reads, giving one row per CDR3 protein. The sample records just over 30,000 distinct CDR3 sequences, 60% to 80% being singletons. Sequencing was done on a sample of breast tumor tissue. These receptor sequences come from a female donor with breast cancer. Some clones in this sample may be carry-over from other donors' samples.

CDR3 protein: CASSIGGYNQPQHF. The CDR3 region has the DNA TGTGCCAGTAGTATAGGGGGGTACAATCAGCCCCAGCATTTT. This sequence joins TRBV19 and TRBJ1-5; TRBD1 might be the D (5 bases). The CDR3 covers 14 residues. Germline V lookup: CDR1 LNHDA, CDR2 SQIVND (reference sequence). Trimming removed 1 base at V and 3 bases at J, with 7 bases between.

In this sample, this clonotype turned up many times. CDR3 DNA sequence: TGTGCCAGCGGACAGAGTAATCAGCCCCAGCATTTT. Translation: CASGQSNQPQHF. The chain links TRBV6-6 to TRBJ1-5; a possible D gene is TRBD1 (6 bases). V was cut by 8 bases and J by 4 bases, with 9 bases left in between. The CDR3 consists of 12 residues. Germline V lookup: CDR1 MNHNY, CDR2 SVGAGI (reference sequence).

CDR3 amino acids: CSRPEPNTDTQYF. The CDR3 DNA reads as TGCAGCCGGCCGGAGCCAAACACAGATACGCAGTATTTT. The rearrangement links TRBV20-1 to TRBJ2-3; the D is unclear. Germline V gives CDR1 DFQATT, CDR2 SNEGSKA (reference sequence). This CDR3 is 13 amino acids long.

This clonotype showed up many times. A much larger clone lies one base from this, so it may be a read error. The V gene is TRBV20-1, the J gene TRBJ1-2; D gene unclear. The germline V gene has CDR1 DFQATT and CDR2 SNEGSKA (reference sequence). The CDR3 totals 12 residues. The CDR3 sequence: CSARDTNYGSTF. CDR3 nucleotides: TGCAGTGCTAGAGATACTAACTATGGCTCCACCTTC.

The rearrangement uses TRBV15 and TRBJ2-1; 11 bases fit TRBD2. The CDR3 length is 18 residues. V shed 1 base and J 5 bases; nucleotides not matched to a gene: 10. CDR1 is LNHNV, CDR2 YYDKDF, per germline (reference sequence). CDR3 region: CATSRGWNFSGGDNEQFF. The CDR3 region has the DNA TGTGCCACCAGCAGAGGGTGGAATTTTAGCGGGGGGGACAATGAGCAGTTCTTC.

This clonotype has at least ten counts. This chain joins TRBV6-6 and TRBJ2-7, with 11 nucleotides matching TRBD2. The CDR3 extends over 21 amino acids. V gave up 9 bases and J gave up 2 bases; unmatched junction bases: 27. Germline assignment: CDR1 MNHNY and CDR2 SVGAGI (reference sequence). The CDR3 sequence: CARTSWTGQGLAAVAPYEQYF. DNA for the CDR3: TGTGCCAGAACCAGCTGGACAGGACAGGGACTAGCGGCCGTGGCCCCCTACGAGCAGTACTTC.

Here the CDR3 reads CASSLARGTGIYEQYF. Here the CDR3 DNA reads TGTGCCAGCAGCTTGGCCCGCGGGACAGGAATCTACGAGCAGTACTTC. V is TRBV7-9 and J is TRBJ2-7; TRBD1 matches at 8 bases. Germline trimming cut 3 bases from V and 3 bases from J; bases unmatched to any gene: 10. The CDR3 contains 16 residues. In germline, CDR1 is SEHNR, CDR2 FQNEAQ (reference sequence).

V usage is TRBV6-6 and J usage is TRBJ2-2; 11 bases fit TRBD1. The V gene end was trimmed by 6 bases and the J gene end by 6 bases; junction bases not matched to a gene: 15. This CDR3 spans 18 amino acids. Germline-derived CDR1 and CDR2 are MNHNY and SVGAGI (reference sequence). CDR3 sequence: CASRPGQGEFGNSGELFF. CDR3 nucleotides: TGTGCCAGCAGGCCGGGACAGGGGGAATTTGGTAATTCCGGGGAGCTGTTTTTT.

Concerning this clonotype itself: It is likely a read error, because the conserved phenylalanine at the end of the CDR3 is missing. The DNA is omitted, as the CDR3 cannot be located on it reliably, and the CDR3 follows TCRdb's listing. The chain links TRBV18 to TRBJ2-7; the table gives TRBD2 as D, unverified against the DNA. Germline assignment: CDR1 KGHSH and CDR2 LQKENI. Including both end residues, the CDR3 is 14 amino acids long. CDR3 residues: CASSPKGLSYERYS.

This clonotype occurred a few times. The chain joins TRBV24-1 to TRBJ1-2, with a possible D match to TRBD1 (6 bases). Per the germline V gene, CDR1 is KGHDR and CDR2 is SFDVKD. The CDR3 covers 15 residues. Trimming shortened V by 2 bases and J by 7 bases, and 16 bases separated the two germline ends. The CDR3: CATSDSNYRESGYTF. CDR3 sequence (DNA): TGTGCCACCAGTGATTCCAATTACAGGGAAAGTGGCTACACCTTC.